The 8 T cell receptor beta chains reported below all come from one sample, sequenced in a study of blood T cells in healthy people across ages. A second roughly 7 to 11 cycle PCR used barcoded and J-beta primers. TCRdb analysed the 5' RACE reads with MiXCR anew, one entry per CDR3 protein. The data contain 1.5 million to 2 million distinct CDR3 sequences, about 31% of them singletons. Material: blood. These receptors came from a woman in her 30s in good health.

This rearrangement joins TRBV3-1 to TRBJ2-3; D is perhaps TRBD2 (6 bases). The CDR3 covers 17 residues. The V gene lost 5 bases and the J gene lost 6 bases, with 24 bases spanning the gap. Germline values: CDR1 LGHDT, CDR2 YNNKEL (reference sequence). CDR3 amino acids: CASSLLALVAGTDTQYF. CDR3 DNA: TGTGCCAGCAGCTTACTGGCCCTTGTGGCGGGGACCGATACGCAGTATTTT.

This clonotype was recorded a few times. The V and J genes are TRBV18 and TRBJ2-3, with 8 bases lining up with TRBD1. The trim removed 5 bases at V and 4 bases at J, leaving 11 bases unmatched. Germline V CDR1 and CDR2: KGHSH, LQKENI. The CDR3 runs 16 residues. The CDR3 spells CASSSNQAGGADTQYF. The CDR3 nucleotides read TGTGCCAGCTCATCAAACCAGGCAGGGGGCGCAGATACGCAGTATTTT.

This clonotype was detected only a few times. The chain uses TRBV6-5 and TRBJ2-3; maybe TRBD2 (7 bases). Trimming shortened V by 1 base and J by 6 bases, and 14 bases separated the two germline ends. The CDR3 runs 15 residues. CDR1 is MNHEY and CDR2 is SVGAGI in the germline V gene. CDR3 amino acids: CASSYWRGGGDTQYF. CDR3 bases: TGTGCCAGCAGTTACTGGAGGGGGGGTGGGGATACGCAGTATTTT.

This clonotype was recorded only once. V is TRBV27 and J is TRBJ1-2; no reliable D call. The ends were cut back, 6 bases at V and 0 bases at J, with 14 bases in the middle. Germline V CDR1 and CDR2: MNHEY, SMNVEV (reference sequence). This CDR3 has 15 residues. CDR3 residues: CASSPSDGANYGYTF. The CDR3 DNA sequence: TGTGCCAGCAGCCCGTCCGACGGAGCTAACTATGGCTACACCTTC.

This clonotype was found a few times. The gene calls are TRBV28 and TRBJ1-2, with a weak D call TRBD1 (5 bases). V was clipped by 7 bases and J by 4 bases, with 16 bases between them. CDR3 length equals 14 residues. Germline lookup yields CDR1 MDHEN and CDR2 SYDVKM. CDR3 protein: CASKPHGGSYGYTF. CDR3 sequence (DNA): TGTGCCAGCAAACCACATGGGGGTAGCTATGGCTACACCTTC.

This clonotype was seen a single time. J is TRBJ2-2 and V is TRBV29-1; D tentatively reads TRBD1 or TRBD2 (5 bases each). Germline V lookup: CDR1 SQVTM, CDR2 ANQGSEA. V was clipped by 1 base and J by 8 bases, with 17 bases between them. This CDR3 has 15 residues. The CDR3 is CSVEGVGKGPGELFF. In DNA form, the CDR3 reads TGCAGCGTTGAAGGGGTTGGCAAGGGACCTGGGGAGCTGTTTTTT.

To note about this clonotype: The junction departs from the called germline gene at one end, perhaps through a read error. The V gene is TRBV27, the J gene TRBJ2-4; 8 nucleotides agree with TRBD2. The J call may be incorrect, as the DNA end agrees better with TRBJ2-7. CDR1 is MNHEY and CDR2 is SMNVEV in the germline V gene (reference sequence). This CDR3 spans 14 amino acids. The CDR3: CTSRFQTSDYEQYF. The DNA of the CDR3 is TGTACCAGCAGGTTCCAGACTAGCGACTACGAGCAGTACTTC.

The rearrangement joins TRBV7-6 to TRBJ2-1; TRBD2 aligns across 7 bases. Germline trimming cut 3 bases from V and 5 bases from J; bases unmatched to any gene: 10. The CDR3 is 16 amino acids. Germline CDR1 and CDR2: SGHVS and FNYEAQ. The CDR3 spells CASSLGEGLADNEQFF. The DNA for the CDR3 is TGTGCCAGCAGCTTGGGGGAGGGCCTTGCGGACAATGAGCAGTTCTTC.